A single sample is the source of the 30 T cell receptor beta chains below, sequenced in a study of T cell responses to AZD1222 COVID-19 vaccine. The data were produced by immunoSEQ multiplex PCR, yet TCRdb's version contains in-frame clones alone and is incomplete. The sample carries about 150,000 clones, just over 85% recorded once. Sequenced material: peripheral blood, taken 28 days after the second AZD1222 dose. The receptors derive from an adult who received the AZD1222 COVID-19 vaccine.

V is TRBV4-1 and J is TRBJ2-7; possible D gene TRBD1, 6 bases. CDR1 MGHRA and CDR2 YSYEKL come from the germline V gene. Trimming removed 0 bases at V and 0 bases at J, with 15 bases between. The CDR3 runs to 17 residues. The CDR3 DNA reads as TGCGCCAGCAGCCAAGAGCGTCAGGGGTCGAGCTCCTACGAGCAGTACTTC. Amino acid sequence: CASSQERQGSSSYEQYF.

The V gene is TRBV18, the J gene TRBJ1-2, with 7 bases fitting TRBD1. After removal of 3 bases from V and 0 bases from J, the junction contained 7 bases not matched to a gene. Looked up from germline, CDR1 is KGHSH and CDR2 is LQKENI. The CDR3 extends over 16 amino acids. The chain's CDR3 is CASSPPQGGTNYGYTF. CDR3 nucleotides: TGTGCCAGCTCACCCCCCCAGGGGGGGACTAACTATGGCTACACCTTC.

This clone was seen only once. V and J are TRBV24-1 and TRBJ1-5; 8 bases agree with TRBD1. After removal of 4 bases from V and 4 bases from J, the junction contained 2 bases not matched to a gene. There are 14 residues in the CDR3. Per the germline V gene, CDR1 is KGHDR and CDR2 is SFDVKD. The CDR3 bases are TGTGCCACCAGTGAGACAGGGGTTAATCAGCCCCAGCATTTT. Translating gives CATSETGVNQPQHF.

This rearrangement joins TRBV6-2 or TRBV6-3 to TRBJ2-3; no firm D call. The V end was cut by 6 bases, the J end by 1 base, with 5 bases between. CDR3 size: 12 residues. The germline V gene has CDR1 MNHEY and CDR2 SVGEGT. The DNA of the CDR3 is TGTGCCAGCAGCCAGCGCACAGATACGCAGTATTTT. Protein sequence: CASSQRTDTQYF.

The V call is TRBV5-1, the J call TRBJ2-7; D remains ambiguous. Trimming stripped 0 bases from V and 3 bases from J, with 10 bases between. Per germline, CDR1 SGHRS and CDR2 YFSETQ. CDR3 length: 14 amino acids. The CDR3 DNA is TGCGCCAGCAGCTTGGCCGGGCAGGTCTACGAGCAGTACTTC. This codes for CASSLAGQVYEQYF.

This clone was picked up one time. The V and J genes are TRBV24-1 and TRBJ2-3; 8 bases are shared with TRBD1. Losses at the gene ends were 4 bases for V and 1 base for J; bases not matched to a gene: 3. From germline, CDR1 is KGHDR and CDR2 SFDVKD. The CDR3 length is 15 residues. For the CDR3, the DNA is TGTGCCACCAGTGACACAGGGGGAGGCACAGATACGCAGTATTTT. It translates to CATSDTGGGTDTQYF.

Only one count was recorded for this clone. The CDR3 here is CASSPPWMNTEAFF. The CDR3 DNA reads TGTGCCAGCAGCCCCCCTTGGATGAACACTGAAGCTTTCTTT. The rearrangement uses TRBV7-8 and TRBJ1-1; D uncertain. The CDR3 covers 14 residues. Germline V gene sequence: CDR1 SGHVS, CDR2 FQNEAQ. V lost 5 bases to trimming and J lost 0 bases, with 10 bases between them.

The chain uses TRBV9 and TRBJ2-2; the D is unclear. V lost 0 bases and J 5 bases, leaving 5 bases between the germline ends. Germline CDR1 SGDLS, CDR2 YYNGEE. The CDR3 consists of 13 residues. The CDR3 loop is CASSVAPTGELFF. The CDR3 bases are TGTGCCAGCAGCGTAGCACCAACCGGGGAGCTGTTTTTT.

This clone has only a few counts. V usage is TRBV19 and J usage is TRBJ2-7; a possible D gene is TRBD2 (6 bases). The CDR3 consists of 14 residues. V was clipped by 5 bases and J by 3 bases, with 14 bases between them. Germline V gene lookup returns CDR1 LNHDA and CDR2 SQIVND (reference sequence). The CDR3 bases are TGTGCCAGTAGTGGGGCGGGACTCGGCTACGAGCAGTACTTC. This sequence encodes CASSGAGLGYEQYF.

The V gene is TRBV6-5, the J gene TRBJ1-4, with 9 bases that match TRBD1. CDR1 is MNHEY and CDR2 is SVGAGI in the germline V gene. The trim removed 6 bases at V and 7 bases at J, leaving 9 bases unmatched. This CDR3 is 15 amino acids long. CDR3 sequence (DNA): TGTGCCAGCAGATCACAGGGGGCAATTGGTGAAAAACTGTTTTTT. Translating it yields CASRSQGAIGEKLFF.

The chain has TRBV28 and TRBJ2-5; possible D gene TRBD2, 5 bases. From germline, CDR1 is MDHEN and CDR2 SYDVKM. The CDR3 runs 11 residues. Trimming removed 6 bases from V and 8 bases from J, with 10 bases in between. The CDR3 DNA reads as TGTGCCAGCAGCTTTCCGGGAACCCAGTACTTC. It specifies CASSFPGTQYF.

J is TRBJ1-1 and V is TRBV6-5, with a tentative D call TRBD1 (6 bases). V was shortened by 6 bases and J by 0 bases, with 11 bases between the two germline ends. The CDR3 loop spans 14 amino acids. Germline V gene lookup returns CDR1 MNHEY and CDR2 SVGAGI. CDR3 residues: CASRMTGMNTEAFF. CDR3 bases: TGTGCCAGCAGGATGACAGGCATGAACACTGAAGCTTTCTTT.

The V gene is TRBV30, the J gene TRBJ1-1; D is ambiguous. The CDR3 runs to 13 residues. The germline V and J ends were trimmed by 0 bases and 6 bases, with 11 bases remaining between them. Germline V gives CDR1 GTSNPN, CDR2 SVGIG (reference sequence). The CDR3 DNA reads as TGTGCCTGGAGTGTGGGCGGGAGTGCTGAAGCTTTCTTT. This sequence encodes CAWSVGGSAEAFF.

The CDR3 reads CASSLVDTQYF. In nucleotides, the CDR3 is TGTGCCAGCAGCTTGGTAGATACGCAGTATTTT. V gene TRBV5-4 combines with J gene TRBJ2-3; D not resolved. CDR3 length equals 11 residues. Germline V gives CDR1 SGHNT, CDR2 YYREEE (reference sequence). Deletions cut 0 bases from V and 5 bases from J, with 1 base between.

This CDR3 reads CASSLGQGDTGELFF. The CDR3 DNA reads TGTGCCAGCAGCTTGGGACAGGGCGACACCGGGGAGCTGTTTTTT. The rearrangement uses TRBV5-8 and TRBJ2-2; the match to TRBD1 covers 7 bases. Germline V gene lookup returns CDR1 SGHTS and CDR2 YDEGEE. The CDR3 is made up of 15 amino acids. J was trimmed by 3 bases and V by 0 bases; bases with no gene match: 2.

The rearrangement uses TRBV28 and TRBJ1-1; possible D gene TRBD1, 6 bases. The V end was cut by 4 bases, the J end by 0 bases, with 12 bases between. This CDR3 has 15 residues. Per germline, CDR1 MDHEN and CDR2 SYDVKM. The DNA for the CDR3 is TGTGCCAGCAGTTCCATCAGGGACATGAACACTGAAGCTTTCTTT. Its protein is CASSSIRDMNTEAFF.

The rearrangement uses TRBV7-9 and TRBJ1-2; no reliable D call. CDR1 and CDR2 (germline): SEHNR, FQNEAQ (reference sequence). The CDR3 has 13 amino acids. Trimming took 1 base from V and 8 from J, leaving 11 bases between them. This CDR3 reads CASSLEPPGGYTF. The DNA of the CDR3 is TGTGCCAGCAGCTTAGAGCCCCCCGGGGGCTACACCTTC.

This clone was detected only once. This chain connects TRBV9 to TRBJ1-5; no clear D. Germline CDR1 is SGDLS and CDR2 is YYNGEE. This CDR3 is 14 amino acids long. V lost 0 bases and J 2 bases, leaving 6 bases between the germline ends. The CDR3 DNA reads TGTGCCAGCAGCGTAGACGATGGCAATCAGCCCCAGCATTTT. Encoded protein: CASSVDDGNQPQHF.

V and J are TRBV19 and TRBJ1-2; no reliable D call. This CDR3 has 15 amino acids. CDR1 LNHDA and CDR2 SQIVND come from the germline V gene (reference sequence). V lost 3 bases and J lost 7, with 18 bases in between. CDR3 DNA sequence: TGTGCCAGTAGTATGTATTTTGAGGGAATCTCTGGCTACACCTTC. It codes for CASSMYFEGISGYTF. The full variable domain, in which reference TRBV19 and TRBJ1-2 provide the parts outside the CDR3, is DGGITQSPKYLFRKEGQNVTLSCEQNLNHDAMYWYRQDPGQGLRLIYYSQIVNDFQKGDIAEGYSVSREKKESFPLTVTSAQKNPTAFYLCASSMYFEGISGYTFGSGTRLTVV.

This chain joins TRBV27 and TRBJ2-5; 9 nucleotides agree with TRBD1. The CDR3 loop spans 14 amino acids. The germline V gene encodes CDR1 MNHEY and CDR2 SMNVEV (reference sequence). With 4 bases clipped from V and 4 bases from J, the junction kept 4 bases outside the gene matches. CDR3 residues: CASSYSTGGETQYF. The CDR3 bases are TGTGCCAGCAGTTACTCGACAGGGGGAGAGACCCAGTACTTC.

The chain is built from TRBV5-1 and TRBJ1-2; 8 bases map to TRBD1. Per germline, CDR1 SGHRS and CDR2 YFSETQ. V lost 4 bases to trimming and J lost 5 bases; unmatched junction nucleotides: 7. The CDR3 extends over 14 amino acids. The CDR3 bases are TGCGCCAGCAGCATACAGGGGGTGGAGTATGGCTACACCTTC. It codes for CASSIQGVEYGYTF.

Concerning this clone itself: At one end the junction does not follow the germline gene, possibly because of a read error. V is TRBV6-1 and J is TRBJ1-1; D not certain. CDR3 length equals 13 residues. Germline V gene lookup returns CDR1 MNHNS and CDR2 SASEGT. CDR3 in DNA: TGTGCCAGCAGTGAACCGGTGAAGACTGAAGCTTTCTTT. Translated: CASSEPVKTEAFF.

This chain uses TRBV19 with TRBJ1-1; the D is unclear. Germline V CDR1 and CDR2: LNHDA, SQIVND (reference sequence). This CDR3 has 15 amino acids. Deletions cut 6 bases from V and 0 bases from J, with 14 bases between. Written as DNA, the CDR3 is TGTGCCAGTAGATGGGGAGCAGGAATGAACACTGAAGCTTTCTTT. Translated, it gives CASRWGAGMNTEAFF.

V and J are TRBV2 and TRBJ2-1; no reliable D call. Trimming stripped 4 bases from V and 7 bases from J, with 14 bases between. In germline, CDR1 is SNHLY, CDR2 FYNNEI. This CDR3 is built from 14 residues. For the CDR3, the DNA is TGTGCCAGCAGTGTGGACGGTTTATGGAATGAGCAGTTCTTC. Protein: CASSVDGLWNEQFF.

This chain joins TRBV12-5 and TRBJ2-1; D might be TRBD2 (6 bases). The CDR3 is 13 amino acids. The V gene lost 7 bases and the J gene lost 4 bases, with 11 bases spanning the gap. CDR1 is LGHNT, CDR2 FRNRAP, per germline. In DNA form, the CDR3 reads TGTGCTAGTGTCCCGGAGGGGTACAATGAGCAGTTCTTC. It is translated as CASVPEGYNEQFF.

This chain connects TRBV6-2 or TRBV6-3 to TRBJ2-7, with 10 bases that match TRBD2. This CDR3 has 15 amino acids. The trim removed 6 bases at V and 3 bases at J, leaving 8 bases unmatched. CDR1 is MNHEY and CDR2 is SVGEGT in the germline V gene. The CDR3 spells CASSPPSGRVYEQYF. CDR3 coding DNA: TGTGCCAGCAGCCCCCCGAGCGGGAGGGTCTACGAGCAGTACTTC.

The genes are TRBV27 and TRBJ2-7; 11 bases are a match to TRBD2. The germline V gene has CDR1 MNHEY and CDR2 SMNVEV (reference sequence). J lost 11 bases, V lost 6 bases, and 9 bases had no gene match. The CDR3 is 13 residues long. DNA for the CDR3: TGTGCCAGCAGCCCGGGACTAGCGGTAAGGGAGTACTTC. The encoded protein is CASSPGLAVREYF.

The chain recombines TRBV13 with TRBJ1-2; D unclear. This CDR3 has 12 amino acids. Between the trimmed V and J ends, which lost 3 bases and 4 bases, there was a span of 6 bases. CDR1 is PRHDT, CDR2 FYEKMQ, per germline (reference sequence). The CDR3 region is CASSLGSYGYTF. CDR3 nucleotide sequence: TGTGCCAGCAGCTTGGGCAGCTATGGCTACACCTTC.

CDR3 DNA sequence: TGTGCCAGCTCACCACGAACAGGGCTTTTCGATGAGCAGTTCTTC. Residues: CASSPRTGLFDEQFF. The J gene is TRBJ2-1, the V gene TRBV18; possible D gene TRBD1, 6 bases. The CDR3 runs 15 residues. Trimming left V 1 base short and J 8 bases short, with 15 bases between. The germline CDR1 and CDR2 sequences are KGHSH and LQKENI.

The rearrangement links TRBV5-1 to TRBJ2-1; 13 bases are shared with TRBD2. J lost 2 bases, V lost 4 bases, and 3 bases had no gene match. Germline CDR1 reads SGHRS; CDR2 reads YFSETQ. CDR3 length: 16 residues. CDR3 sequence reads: CASSHGTSGTYNEQFF. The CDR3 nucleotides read TGCGCCAGCAGCCACGGGACTAGCGGGACCTACAATGAGCAGTTCTTC.